One sample yielded the 11 T cell receptor beta chains listed below, sequenced in a study of CD8 T cells in Susac syndrome. Random hexamers were used to reverse transcribe about 0.5 to 1 ug of RNA. One entry per CDR3 protein, called by TCRdb with MiXCR from the immunoSEQ multiplex PCR reads. The repertoire includes 250,000 to 300,000 distinct CDR3 sequences, around 84% of them detected once, and approximately 0.12% sits in the top ten. The sequenced sample consisted of CD8+ T cells from PBMCs. Receptors were obtained from a human donor with multiple sclerosis.

The chain links TRBV7-9 to TRBJ2-1; 8 bases line up with TRBD1. Germline lookup yields CDR1 SEHNR and CDR2 FQNEAQ (reference sequence). The CDR3 runs 15 residues. Losses at the gene ends were 5 bases for V and 4 bases for J; bases not matched to a gene: 7. The CDR3 is CASSHRDRPYNEQFF. The CDR3 region has the DNA TGTGCCAGCAGCCACCGGGACAGGCCTTACAATGAGCAGTTCTTC.

The table lists this clonotype with a count of one. For the CDR3, the DNA is TGCAGCGTTGACTCTGGGGCCAACGTCCTGACTTTC. It codes for CSVDSGANVLTF. The chain has TRBV29-1 and TRBJ2-6; D is unclear. The length of the CDR3 is 12 residues. The germline CDR1 and CDR2 sequences are SQVTM and ANQGSEA. Trimming pared 3 bases from V and 0 bases from J, leaving 0 bases between.

This clonotype appeared once. The rearrangement joins TRBV12-3 or TRBV12-4 to TRBJ1-3; no clear D. V lost 1 base, J lost 2 bases, and 18 bases lay in between. The CDR3 is made up of 18 amino acids. CDR3 sequence reads: CASSLGPPSRMAGNTIYF. The CDR3 DNA sequence: TGTGCCAGCAGTTTAGGCCCCCCAAGTAGGATGGCTGGAAACACCATATATTTT.

The chain couples TRBV28 to TRBJ1-1, with a tentative D call TRBD1 (6 bases). The CDR3 consists of 15 residues. V was shortened by 1 base and J by 6 bases, with 15 bases between the two germline ends. In germline, CDR1 is MDHEN, CDR2 SYDVKM. The CDR3 DNA reads TGTGCCAGCAGTTTATTCAAACAGGGATCCCCTGAAGCTTTCTTT. Its translation: CASSLFKQGSPEAFF.

V is TRBV12-3 or TRBV12-4 and J is TRBJ2-1; D gene unclear. The CDR3 extends over 12 amino acids. V dropped 3 bases and J dropped 8 bases, with 8 bases sitting between them. CDR3 protein: CASSFQGHEQFF. CDR3 bases: TGTGCCAGCAGTTTTCAAGGGCATGAGCAGTTCTTC.

The chain has TRBV12-3 or TRBV12-4 and TRBJ2-7; maybe TRBD2 (6 bases). The V gene lost 5 bases and the J gene lost 2 bases, with 19 bases spanning the gap. CDR3 length: 16 residues. DNA of the CDR3: TGTGCCAGCAGTCATGCAACGAGCGGGTCTGCCTACGAGCAGTACTTC. Translating gives CASSHATSGSAYEQYF.

The gene calls are TRBV5-1 and TRBJ2-7; D is uncertain. The germline V gene has CDR1 SGHRS and CDR2 YFSETQ. V lost 0 bases and J lost 0, with 7 bases in between. This CDR3 comprises 14 residues. This CDR3 is CASSLDGRSYEQYF. CDR3 nucleotides: TGCGCCAGCAGCTTGGACGGTCGCTCCTACGAGCAGTACTTC.

The CDR3 region is CAWSFFETVSSEGYTF. CDR3 nucleotide sequence: TGTGCCTGGAGTTTTTTCGAGACAGTTTCCTCGGAGGGCTACACCTTC. V is TRBV30 and J is TRBJ1-2, with D perhaps TRBD1 (5 bases). The germline CDR1 and CDR2 sequences are GTSNPN and SVGIG (reference sequence). This CDR3 comprises 16 residues. The ends were cut back, 2 bases at V and 8 bases at J, with 24 bases in the middle.

This chain joins TRBV5-4 and TRBJ2-7; 11 nucleotides align to TRBD2. Trimming removed 4 bases from V and 2 bases from J; junction bases left unmatched: 11. The germline V gene has CDR1 SGHNT and CDR2 YYREEE (reference sequence). The CDR3 contains 17 residues. The CDR3 DNA sequence: TGTGCCAGCAGCCTGCCGACTAGCGGGAACCACCCCTACGAGCAGTACTTC. This encodes CASSLPTSGNHPYEQYF. Together with reference TRBV5-4 and TRBJ2-7, the CDR3 gives the full variable domain: ETGVTQSPTHLIKTRGQQVTLRCSSQSGHNTVSWYQQALGQGPQFIFQYYREEENGRGNFPPRFSGLQFPNYSSELNVNALELDDSALYLCASSLPTSGNHPYEQYFGPGTRLTVT.

The V gene is TRBV5-1, the J gene TRBJ2-7; the D is unclear. The CDR3 loop spans 13 amino acids. Germline V gene data show CDR1 as SGHRS and CDR2 as YFSETQ. Trimming left V 4 bases short and J 1 base short, with 9 bases between. Here the CDR3 DNA reads TGCGCCAGCAGCGACTCTCGATCCTACGAGCAGTACTTC. Amino acid sequence: CASSDSRSYEQYF.

This clonotype was seen a few times. The chain is built from TRBV6-1 and TRBJ1-5, with D perhaps matching TRBD1 (5 bases). The CDR3 is 18 residues long. V dropped 6 bases and J dropped 3 bases, with 24 bases sitting between them. CDR1 is MNHNS, CDR2 SASEGT, per germline. Here the CDR3 DNA reads TGTGCCAGCAGCACGGCGGGGCTACGGGGCTTGAACAATCAGCCCCAGCATTTT. As protein: CASSTAGLRGLNNQPQHF.